This T cell receptor (beta chain) was captured in a study of monozygotic twins with inflammatory bowel disease. Germline CDR1 is SGHRS and CDR2 is YFSETQ. The CDR3 spans 14 residues. The authors made each sample's cDNA in eight separate reactions. TCRdb reworked the 5' RACE reads into one entry per CDR3 protein, no DNA. This table lists about 350,000 distinct CDR3 sequences. Sequences were obtained from blood. V gene TRBV5-1 combines with J gene TRBJ1-2; with no DNA, the TCRdb D assignment of TRBD1 cannot be verified. The source of this sequence is a human donor with ulcerative colitis or Crohn's disease, or a healthy co-twin of an affected twin (not recorded which). CDR3: CASSSGDSFYGYTF. The whole variable domain, filled in from reference TRBV5-1 and TRBJ1-2, reads KAGVTQTPRYLIKTRGQQVTLSCSPISGHRSVSWYQQTPGQGLQFLFEYFSETQRNKGNFPGRFSGRQFSNSRSEMNVSTLELGDSALYLCASSSGDSFYGYTFGSGTRLTVV.